This T cell receptor (beta chain) appears in the sequencing data of a study of blood T cell repertoires in COVID-19. The germline V gene encodes CDR1 LNHDA and CDR2 SQIVND (reference sequence). The CDR3 is 15 residues long. V lost 6 bases to trimming and J lost 0 bases; unmatched junction nucleotides: 3. Original data processing: It was from reference gene primer amplification that nucleated cell counts were estimated. The assay was immunoSEQ multiplex PCR, and TCRdb's table has in-frame clones only and misses some. Clonal size and the V and J genes are those of that table, whereas D and trimming came from the DNA. The sample holds approximately 68,000 clones; 80% to 90% are singletons and the top ten take about a tenth.

This clonotype originated in an older man with active or convalescent COVID-19. This sequence joins TRBV19 and TRBJ2-7; TRBD1 aligns across 12 bases. Sequenced material: peripheral blood. CDR3 coding DNA: TGTGCCAGTAGCCCGGGACAGGGGGCCTCCTACGAGCAGTACTTC. It codes for CASSPGQGASYEQYF.